These T cell receptor beta chains were read from a single sample in a study of patients and donors after allogeneic stem cell transplantation. In TCRdb, the RT-PCR reads were re-called with MiXCR into one record per CDR3 protein. The table has about 72,000 distinct CDR3 sequences, approximately 25% seen once. Sequencing was carried out using blood, either unsorted or a sorted T cell fraction (not recorded which). All receptors come from a human donor who was either an allogeneic HSCT recipient or a stem cell or donor lymphocyte infusion donor (not recorded which). It is not recorded whose cells these are; they may come from a transplant donor. Each CDR3 is given with its conserved first and last residue. The D gene is left open where the match is weak. A clone size is listed for some rows: how often the clone was seen (once, few, many), or a class if it is expanded.

d_gene: NA
abundance: many
v_gene: TRBV18
j_gene: TRBJ1-2
CDR3nt: TGTGCCAGCTCACCAGGTCCGGGGATGGGCTATGGCTACACCTTC
CDR3aa: CASSPGPGMGYGYTF

d_gene: TRBD1
abundance: few
v_gene: TRBV5-1
j_gene: TRBJ2-5
CDR3nt: TGCGCCAGCAGCTTGGGACAGGGCTATCCCCAAGAGACCCAGTACTTC
CDR3aa: CASSLGQGYPQETQYF

d_gene: NA
abundance: NA
v_gene: TRBV4-1
j_gene: TRBJ2-2
CDR3nt: TGCGCCAGCAGCCTCCTCTTAGCCTCACGGGTTTCCGGGGAGCTGTTTTTT
CDR3aa: CASSLLLASRVSGELFF

d_gene: NA
abundance: few
v_gene: TRBV20-1
j_gene: TRBJ1-1
CDR3nt: TGCAGGGCGGGCGCGATCACTGAAGCTTTCTTT
CDR3aa: CRAGAITEAFF

d_gene: NA
abundance: NA
v_gene: TRBV5-1
j_gene: TRBJ1-2
CDR3nt: TGCGCCAGCAGGCACACACAGAGTGCTAACTATGGCTACACCTTC
CDR3aa: CASRHTQSANYGYTF

d_gene: NA
abundance: few
v_gene: TRBV7-9
j_gene: TRBJ1-5
CDR3nt: TGTGCCAGCAGATCGGGTGGGGGCAATCAGCCCCAGCATTTT
CDR3aa: CASRSGGGNQPQHF

d_gene: NA
abundance: NA
v_gene: TRBV7-2
j_gene: TRBJ2-1
CDR3nt: TGTGCCAGCAGCCCCAATGGGGGGGGCCTACCCTACAATGAGCAGTTCTTC
CDR3aa: CASSPNGGGLPYNEQFF

d_gene: TRBD1
abundance: NA
v_gene: TRBV3-1
j_gene: TRBJ1-5
CDR3nt: TGTGCCAGCAGCCAAGAAGGACCCAGACAGGGATTAAGCAATCAGCCCCAGCATTTT
CDR3aa: CASSQEGPRQGLSNQPQHF

d_gene: NA
abundance: NA
v_gene: TRBV6-2/TRBV6-3
j_gene: TRBJ2-3
CDR3nt: TGTGCCAGCAGTTACTCTTACTCGGCGGGAACAGATACGCAGTATTTT
CDR3aa: CASSYSYSAGTDTQYF

d_gene: NA
abundance: NA
v_gene: TRBV7-9
j_gene: TRBJ2-3
CDR3nt: TGTGCCAGCAGCTTAGTCGGCCCGGACCCGAGGTATTTT
CDR3aa: CASSLVGPDPRYF

d_gene: NA
abundance: NA
v_gene: TRBV11-2
j_gene: TRBJ2-2
CDR3nt: TGTGCCAGCAGCTTAAGATCCGGGACCACCGGGGAGCTGTTTTTT
CDR3aa: CASSLRSGTTGELFF

d_gene: NA
abundance: NA
v_gene: TRBV9
j_gene: TRBJ1-6
CDR3nt: TGTGCCAGCAGCGCTCGACGGAATTCACCCCTCCACTTT
CDR3aa: CASSARRNSPLHF

d_gene: NA
abundance: NA
v_gene: TRBV11-1
j_gene: TRBJ1-1
CDR3nt: TGTGCCAGCAGGTGTGGCACAGGGTTGACTGAAGTTTTCTTT
CDR3aa: CASRCGTGLTEVFF

d_gene: TRBD1
abundance: NA
v_gene: TRBV11-2
j_gene: TRBJ2-2
CDR3nt: TGTGCCAGCAGCCTGCCCAAAACAGGGGGCACGAACACCGGGGAGCTGTTTTTT
CDR3aa: CASSLPKTGGTNTGELFF

d_gene: TRBD1
abundance: few
v_gene: TRBV9
j_gene: TRBJ1-2
CDR3nt: TGTGCCAGCAGCGTAGAAGGGGGCGGACTAGCCCGTGGCTACACCTTC
CDR3aa: CASSVEGGGLARGYTF

d_gene: NA
abundance: NA
v_gene: TRBV4-1
j_gene: TRBJ1-2
CDR3nt: TGCGCCAGCAGCCAAGGACTGGTCTATGGCTACACCTTC
CDR3aa: CASSQGLVYGYTF

d_gene: NA
abundance: NA
v_gene: TRBV30
j_gene: TRBJ2-3
CDR3nt: TGTGCCTGGAGTGTACGGATCACCGAATGGACAGATACGCAGTATTTT
CDR3aa: CAWSVRITEWTDTQYF

d_gene: NA
abundance: many
v_gene: TRBV29-1
j_gene: TRBJ2-1
CDR3nt: TGCAGCGTTGAATACCCTGGCAATGAGCAGTTCTTC
CDR3aa: CSVEYPGNEQFF

d_gene: NA
abundance: once
v_gene: TRBV10-3
j_gene: TRBJ2-7
CDR3nt: TGTGCCATCAGTGAAGGGGGGGTGGCGCTCTACGAGCAGTACTTC
CDR3aa: CAISEGGVALYEQYF

d_gene: TRBD2
abundance: NA
v_gene: TRBV20-1
j_gene: TRBJ2-3
CDR3nt: TGCAGTGCTCCGGGACTAGCGATTACAGATACGCAGTATTTT
CDR3aa: CSAPGLAITDTQYF

d_gene: NA
abundance: NA
v_gene: TRBV20-1
j_gene: TRBJ2-3
CDR3nt: TGCAGTGCTTTCTATTACCGGGAGAGGTATACGCAGTATTTT
CDR3aa: CSAFYYRERYTQYF

d_gene: NA
abundance: few
v_gene: TRBV10-3
j_gene: TRBJ2-3
CDR3nt: TGTGCCATCAGTGATGGGGATACGCAGTATTTT
CDR3aa: CAISDGDTQYF

d_gene: NA
abundance: few
v_gene: TRBV11-2
j_gene: TRBJ1-2
CDR3nt: TGTGCCAGCACCCAGGGCATGGGCTATGGCTACACCTTC
CDR3aa: CASTQGMGYGYTF

d_gene: NA
abundance: NA
v_gene: TRBV20-1
j_gene: TRBJ2-3
CDR3nt: TGCAGTGCCCGTACCAGCGGCCATAGCACAGATACGCAGTATTTT
CDR3aa: CSARTSGHSTDTQYF

d_gene: NA
abundance: many
v_gene: TRBV11-2
j_gene: TRBJ1-5
CDR3nt: TGTGCCAGCAGCTCCAGTCCGCAGCCCCAGCATTTT
CDR3aa: CASSSSPQPQHF

d_gene: NA
abundance: few
v_gene: TRBV2
j_gene: TRBJ2-7
CDR3nt: TGTGCCAGCAGTGGTAGTGGGACTGACGCCTACGAGCAGTACTTC
CDR3aa: CASSGSGTDAYEQYF

d_gene: TRBD1
abundance: NA
v_gene: TRBV29-1
j_gene: TRBJ2-7
CDR3nt: TGCAGCGTCGGACAGGGGATACCCTACGAGCAGTACTTC
CDR3aa: CSVGQGIPYEQYF

d_gene: NA
abundance: NA
v_gene: TRBV5-1
j_gene: TRBJ2-1
CDR3nt: TGCGCCAGCAGCAGCCCGGGACATCCCTACAATGAGCAGTTCTTC
CDR3aa: CASSSPGHPYNEQFF

d_gene: NA
abundance: NA
v_gene: TRBV5-5
j_gene: TRBJ2-7
CDR3nt: TGTGCCAGCAGCTTGTTAGGTTTCGGATACGAGCAGTACTTC
CDR3aa: CASSLLGFGYEQYF

d_gene: TRBD2
abundance: once
v_gene: TRBV12-3/TRBV12-4
j_gene: TRBJ2-1
CDR3nt: TGTGCCAGCAGGTTCCGGACTAGCGGCTACAATGAGCAGTTCTTC
CDR3aa: CASRFRTSGYNEQFF

d_gene: NA
abundance: few
v_gene: TRBV18
j_gene: TRBJ1-4
CDR3nt: TGTGCCAGCTCACCACGCTCGAAAAACCTCGAAAAACTGTTTTTT
CDR3aa: CASSPRSKNLEKLFF

d_gene: NA
abundance: NA
v_gene: TRBV12-3/TRBV12-4
j_gene: TRBJ1-5
CDR3nt: TGTGCCAGCAGTGTTGGAGCACTTAGCAATCAGCCCCAGCATTTT
CDR3aa: CASSVGALSNQPQHF

d_gene: NA
abundance: NA
v_gene: TRBV6-2/TRBV6-3
j_gene: TRBJ1-5
CDR3nt: TGTGCCAGCAGTTACTGGAGGATAGATCAGCCCCAGCATTTT
CDR3aa: CASSYWRIDQPQHF

d_gene: TRBD1
abundance: NA
v_gene: TRBV9
j_gene: TRBJ1-4
CDR3nt: TGTGCCAGCAGCGTAGCAGGGGGTAATGAAAAACTGTTTTTT
CDR3aa: CASSVAGGNEKLFF

d_gene: NA
abundance: few
v_gene: TRBV27
j_gene: TRBJ1-1
CDR3nt: TGTGCCAGCAGTTGGGTAAAGGAGACTGAAGCTTTCTTT
CDR3aa: CASSWVKETEAFF

d_gene: NA
abundance: NA
v_gene: TRBV5-1
j_gene: TRBJ1-5
CDR3nt: TGCGCCAGCAGCTTGATTGGGGGCAATCAGCCCCAGCATTTT
CDR3aa: CASSLIGGNQPQHF

d_gene: NA
abundance: few
v_gene: TRBV15
j_gene: TRBJ1-1
CDR3nt: TGTGCCACCAGCAGAGCCGCAGGGTTAGCTGAAGCTTTCTTT
CDR3aa: CATSRAAGLAEAFF

d_gene: NA
abundance: few
v_gene: TRBV15
j_gene: TRBJ1-1
CDR3nt: TGTGCCACCAGCAGAAGCTCGACACCGAACACTGAAGCTTTCTTT
CDR3aa: CATSRSSTPNTEAFF

d_gene: NA
abundance: NA
v_gene: TRBV10-3
j_gene: TRBJ1-1
CDR3nt: TGTGCCATCAGTGACCCAGTGAATAGTGACACTGAAGCTTTCTTT
CDR3aa: CAISDPVNSDTEAFF

d_gene: NA
abundance: few
v_gene: TRBV12-3/TRBV12-4
j_gene: TRBJ1-2
CDR3nt: TGTGCCAGCAGCCCATTGGACCGGCACTTCTATGGCTACACCTTC
CDR3aa: CASSPLDRHFYGYTF

d_gene: NA
abundance: few
v_gene: TRBV30
j_gene: TRBJ1-5
CDR3nt: TGTGCCTGGAGTATTGGTTGGGGTAGCAATCAGCCCCAGCATTTT
CDR3aa: CAWSIGWGSNQPQHF

d_gene: TRBD2
abundance: NA
v_gene: TRBV20-1
j_gene: TRBJ2-7
CDR3nt: TGCAGTGCTAGGGGACTATGGGACTACGAGCAGTACTTC
CDR3aa: CSARGLWDYEQYF

d_gene: NA
abundance: once
v_gene: TRBV6-5
j_gene: TRBJ1-1
CDR3nt: TGTGCCAGCAGTTCGGTCCGGGGAGCTTTCTTT
CDR3aa: CASSSVRGAFF

d_gene: NA
abundance: NA
v_gene: TRBV18
j_gene: TRBJ1-2
CDR3nt: TGTGCCAGCTCACCCGACAGCGACTATGGCTACACCTTC
CDR3aa: CASSPDSDYGYTF

d_gene: NA
abundance: few
v_gene: TRBV9
j_gene: TRBJ1-4
CDR3nt: TGTGCCAGCAGCCCCACCGGGGACTCCGGACGGGAAAAACTGTTTTTT
CDR3aa: CASSPTGDSGREKLFF

d_gene: NA
abundance: once
v_gene: TRBV24-1
j_gene: TRBJ2-6
CDR3nt: TGTGCCACCAGTAAGGCAACGTATGGGGCCAACGTCCTGACTTTC
CDR3aa: CATSKATYGANVLTF

d_gene: TRBD1
abundance: NA
v_gene: TRBV10-2
j_gene: TRBJ2-7
CDR3nt: TGCGCCAGCACGCAGGCAGGGGGCGAGCAGTACTTC
CDR3aa: CASTQAGGEQYF

d_gene: TRBD1
abundance: NA
v_gene: TRBV4-3
j_gene: TRBJ2-1
CDR3nt: TGCGCCAGCAGCCTCGCTGCCGGGACAGGGAAGGCCTACAATGAGCAGTTCTTC
CDR3aa: CASSLAAGTGKAYNEQFF

d_gene: NA
abundance: NA
v_gene: TRBV9
j_gene: TRBJ2-2
CDR3nt: TGTGCCAGCAGCCTCCCCCCTTCAGGGGAGCTGTTTTTT
CDR3aa: CASSLPPSGELFF

d_gene: TRBD1
abundance: NA
v_gene: TRBV7-8
j_gene: TRBJ1-1
CDR3nt: TGTGCCAGCAGCCCAACAGGGGGGAACACTGAAGCTTTCTTT
CDR3aa: CASSPTGGNTEAFF

d_gene: NA
abundance: NA
v_gene: TRBV29-1
j_gene: TRBJ2-1
CDR3nt: TGCAGCGTTGTTCGGGGGGCCGGCGTTCGGGAGCAGTTCTTC
CDR3aa: CSVVRGAGVREQFF

d_gene: TRBD1
abundance: few
v_gene: TRBV20-1
j_gene: TRBJ1-3
CDR3nt: TGCAGTGTTCCTCTCAGGGGGCTGTCTGGAAACACCATATATTTT
CDR3aa: CSVPLRGLSGNTIYF

d_gene: NA
abundance: many
v_gene: TRBV13
j_gene: TRBJ1-1
CDR3nt: TGTGCCAGCAGCTTGGAGGGGACACGGCGGTCCACTGAAGCTTTCTTT
CDR3aa: CASSLEGTRRSTEAFF

d_gene: NA
abundance: few
v_gene: TRBV18
j_gene: TRBJ2-3
CDR3nt: TGTGCCAGCTCACCAAACAGTATCAAAGTCACAGATACGCAGTATTTT
CDR3aa: CASSPNSIKVTDTQYF